These 19 T cell receptor beta chains came from one sample sequenced in a study of T cell responses to AZD1222 COVID-19 vaccine (dated by TCRdb to the early 2020s). Library preparation employed the immunoSEQ multiplex PCR assay. TCRdb stores this immuneACCESS table with in-frame sequences only. Part of the clones is absent; in the studies checked, under half of the shortfall reflects unresolved V genes, and no reason is known for the rest. Here the sample has some 130,000 clones; about four fifths occur a single time. Approximately 4% of the sample rests with the top ten. The time point label, read with the paper, signifies: baseline before first vaccination. The sequenced sample was peripheral blood, obtained on day 0 of AZD1222 vaccination. These receptors all stem from an adult in good health.

This chain uses TRBV3-1 (or the pseudogene TRBV3-2) with TRBJ1-1; no definite D call. Trimming pared 4 bases from V and 1 base from J, leaving 13 bases between. The CDR3 consists of 15 residues. CDR1 LGHDT and CDR2 YNNKEL come from the germline V gene (reference sequence). CDR3 residues: CASSPRGPGNTEAFF. CDR3 nucleotide sequence: TGTGCCAGCAGCCCCCGCGGGCCCGGGAACACTGAAGCTTTCTTT.

The chain joins TRBV6-4 to TRBJ1-2, with 11 bases aligning to TRBD1. After removal of 0 bases from V and 7 bases from J, the junction contained 1 base not matched to a gene. Germline V gene sequence: CDR1 MRHNA, CDR2 SNTAGT. This CDR3 region has 14 residues. The CDR3 nucleotides are TGTGCCAGCAGTGACTCCGGGACAGGGGGTGGCTACACCTTC. This codes for CASSDSGTGGGYTF.

Notes on this clone: Additional DNA sequences in this sample encode the identical CDR3. The genes are TRBV18 and TRBJ1-5; perhaps TRBD1 as D (5 bases). V lost 0 bases, J lost 2 bases, and 8 bases lay in between. The CDR3 runs 15 residues. Germline V CDR1 and CDR2: KGHSH, LQKENI. CDR3 protein: CASSPPGRGNQPQHF. The DNA for the CDR3 is TGTGCCAGCTCACCACCGGGGCGGGGCAATCAGCCCCAGCATTTT.

The chain joins TRBV6-5 to TRBJ1-6; the D gene is possibly TRBD1 (5 bases). The CDR3 is 14 residues long. V lost 6 bases, J lost 7 bases, and 13 bases lay in between. Germline-derived CDR1 and CDR2 are MNHEY and SVGAGI. CDR3 sequence (DNA): TGTGCCAGCAGGGGAATTGACAGAAATTCACCCCTCCACTTT. This translates into CASRGIDRNSPLHF.

The V gene is TRBV7-3, the J gene TRBJ2-3; D remains unclear. This CDR3 region has 14 residues. V was clipped by 5 bases and J by 4 bases, with 13 bases between them. Germline assignment: CDR1 SGHTA and CDR2 FQGTGA. CDR3 DNA: TGTGCCAGCAGCCTCTCTAGGCAGTCAGATACGCAGTATTTT. Its translation: CASSLSRQSDTQYF.

The gene calls are TRBV29-1 and TRBJ1-3; 8 bases agree with TRBD1. CDR1 and CDR2 from the germline V gene are SQVTM and ANQGSEA. The CDR3 extends over 16 amino acids. With V trimmed by 7 bases and J by 1 base, 12 bases remained unmatched. The CDR3: CSGRTGSGSSGNTIYF. CDR3 nucleotide sequence: TGCAGCGGAAGGACAGGGAGCGGTTCGTCTGGAAACACCATATATTTT.

A remark on this clone: The junction shows a germline mismatch at one end, possibly a read error. The chain has TRBV7-7 and TRBJ1-6; D is unresolved. The CDR3 covers 18 residues. Germline loops: CDR1 SSHAT, CDR2 FNYEAQ (reference sequence). The CDR3 DNA reads as TGTGCTAGCAGCTTAGTGCGGCAGCGAGTAGTTCGCGTTCGGGCCCTCCACTTT. It encodes CASSLVRQRVVRVRALHF.

The chain joins TRBV10-3 to TRBJ2-1; the match to TRBD1 covers 11 bases. With 5 bases clipped from V and 8 bases from J, the junction kept 8 bases outside the gene matches. This CDR3 is 15 amino acids long. Germline V gene data show CDR1 as ENHRY and CDR2 as SYGVKD. This chain's CDR3 is CAISSGQGAPDEQFF. The CDR3, as DNA: TGTGCCATCAGTTCAGGACAGGGGGCGCCGGATGAGCAGTTCTTC.

The gene calls are TRBV5-1 and TRBJ1-2, with TRBD1 as a possible D gene (5 bases). Trimming left V 0 bases short and J 4 bases short, with 10 bases between. This CDR3 region has 14 residues. Per germline, CDR1 SGHRS and CDR2 YFSETQ. Written as DNA, the CDR3 is TGCGCCAGCAGCTTGGACAGGTCCCTCTATGGCTACACCTTC. Protein sequence: CASSLDRSLYGYTF.

The chain has TRBV5-1 and TRBJ2-3; 9 bases match TRBD1. CDR3 size: 15 residues. Unmatched junction bases numbered 8, after V lost 4 bases and J lost 5 bases. Per the germline V gene, CDR1 is SGHRS and CDR2 is YFSETQ. The CDR3 DNA is TGCGCCAGCAGCCCCCCCGGGACAGGGTTAGATACGCAGTATTTT. Protein sequence: CASSPPGTGLDTQYF.

This chain links TRBV5-5 with TRBJ2-7, with TRBD1 as a possible D gene (5 bases). This CDR3 comprises 15 residues. Trimming shortened V by 0 bases and J by 2 bases, and 12 bases separated the two germline ends. CDR1 and CDR2 (germline): SGHKS, YYEKEE (reference sequence). CDR3 sequence (DNA): TGTGCCAGCAGCTTGGGGGCAGGGATAACCTACGAGCAGTACTTC. This translates into CASSLGAGITYEQYF.

This clone was detected only once. This chain uses TRBV6-1 with TRBJ1-5; D is possibly TRBD1 (6 bases). This CDR3 region has 14 residues. V was clipped by 3 bases and J by 5 bases, with 11 bases between them. Looked up from germline, CDR1 is MNHNS and CDR2 is SASEGT. The CDR3 coding sequence is TGTGCCAGCAGTGAGTCAGGGGAGTATCAGCCCCAGCATTTT. Its protein product is CASSESGEYQPQHF.

The J gene is TRBJ1-1, the V gene TRBV3-1 (or the pseudogene TRBV3-2); D unresolved. The V and J ends lost 4 bases and 4 bases respectively, with 13 bases between them. Germline V lookup: CDR1 LGHDT, CDR2 YNNKEL (reference sequence). This CDR3 region has 14 residues. The CDR3 spells CASSLGEMSTEAFF. The CDR3 nucleotides are TGTGCCAGCAGCCTCGGGGAAATGAGCACTGAAGCTTTCTTT.

The chain uses TRBV4-2 and TRBJ1-1; no firm D call. Germline V gene lookup returns CDR1 LGHNA and CDR2 YNFKEQ. The CDR3 has 15 amino acids. V lost 3 bases to trimming and J lost 5 bases, with 16 bases between them. CDR3 sequence: CASSQEVGGLTEAFF. CDR3 sequence (DNA): TGTGCCAGCAGCCAGGAAGTAGGAGGGTTAACTGAAGCTTTCTTT.

CDR3 nucleotide sequence: TGTGCCAGCAGCCGGGGGCCCTACTCGAGCACTGAAGCTTTCTTT. Its translation is CASSRGPYSSTEAFF. The V and J genes are TRBV27 and TRBJ1-1; D is possibly TRBD1 (6 bases). The CDR3 consists of 15 residues. Germline V CDR1 and CDR2: MNHEY, SMNVEV (reference sequence). The ends were cut back, 6 bases at V and 4 bases at J, with 18 bases in the middle.

V is TRBV30 and J is TRBJ1-1, with D maybe TRBD1 (6 bases). This CDR3 is 12 amino acids long. Deletions cut 2 bases from V and 10 bases from J, with 14 bases between. Germline CDR1 is GTSNPN and CDR2 is SVGIG (reference sequence). CDR3 in DNA: TGTGCCTGGAGTCCCACAGGGAGTAGAGCTTTCTTT. Its translation is CAWSPTGSRAFF.

This clone was detected once. The chain has TRBV15 and TRBJ1-1, with D uncertain. Trimming removed 6 bases from V and 7 bases from J, with 15 bases in between. The CDR3 has 13 residues. Germline values: CDR1 LNHNV, CDR2 YYDKDF (reference sequence). CDR3 protein: CATSRNVAVEAFF. CDR3 nucleotide sequence: TGTGCCACCAGTCGTAACGTTGCTGTTGAAGCTTTCTTT.

The chain is built from TRBV6-4 and TRBJ1-2; D remains ambiguous. CDR1 MRHNA and CDR2 SNTAGT come from the germline V gene. The ends were cut back, 0 bases at V and 14 bases at J, with 13 bases in the middle. CDR3 size: 12 residues. In nucleotides, the CDR3 is TGTGCCAGCAGTGACTCGGCCCTAAAAATGACCTTC. Its translation: CASSDSALKMTF.

This clone was counted only a few times. The rearrangement links TRBV5-1 to TRBJ2-7, with 7 bases identical to TRBD1. The CDR3 length is 15 residues. Germline CDR1 SGHRS, CDR2 YFSETQ. V trimming: 2 bases; J trimming: 3 bases; junction bases outside the gene matches: 8. CDR3: CASSLLGDRRYEQYF. Written as DNA, the CDR3 is TGCGCCAGCAGCTTACTCGGGGACAGACGCTACGAGCAGTACTTC.